A single T cell receptor (beta chain) is shown here with its context. Deletions cut 3 bases from V and 11 bases from J, with 25 bases between. Germline V gene data show CDR1 as LNHNV and CDR2 as YYDKDF (reference sequence). CDR3 length: 17 amino acids. These data originate in a study of T-cell reconstitution after alpha-beta-depleted transplantation in children. Unique molecular identifiers were incorporated when the TCRbeta library was constructed. TCRdb fed the PCR reads into MiXCR, producing one record per CDR3 protein. The table has 450,000 to 600,000 distinct CDR3 sequences, approximately 32% seen once.

The chain uses TRBV15 and TRBJ1-4; D is possibly TRBD1 (5 bases). The starting material was PBMCs from the stem cell graft donor, obtained from the stem cell graft. The source of this sequence is a human donor who donated a stem cell graft to a child with aplastic anemia. CDR3 region: CATSSGAGLTLVGKLFF. CDR3 sequence (DNA): TGTGCCACCAGCAGCGGCGCAGGGTTAACCCTAGTGGGGAAACTGTTTTTT.